A selection of T cell receptor beta chains follows, all from one sample in a study of cytomegalovirus exposure and HLA in healthy donors. Profiled with immunoSEQ multiplex PCR; TCRdb holds only in-frame clones, not every one. The sample consists of approximately 200,000 clones, approximately 83% of them appearing once. Material: PBMCs. The source of these receptors is a boy aged 2-9 years in good health and CMV-seronegative. Each CDR3 is given with its conserved first and last residue. The order of the fields is clone size, D gene, J gene, V gene, CDR3 DNA, CDR3 protein. A D gene is named only where the DNA matches it firmly. Expanded clones are given a class, and other clones once, few, many or no size at all.

>NA|NA|TRBJ1-3|TRBV6-5
TGTGCCAGCAGGCGAGGACAGGGAAACACCATATATTTT
CASRRGQGNTIYF
>NA|TRBD1|TRBJ2-5|TRBV2
TGTGCCAGCAGTGGGGACAGGGTCCAAGAGACCCAGTACTTC
CASSGDRVQETQYF
>NA|NA|TRBJ1-6|TRBV19
TGTGCCAGTAGGGACAGATACTCCTATAATTCACCCCTCCACTTT
CASRDRYSYNSPLHF
>NA|TRBD1|TRBJ1-6|TRBV5-1
TGCGCCAGCAGCTTGACAGGGGATAATTCACCCCTCCACTTT
CASSLTGDNSPLHF
>NA|NA|TRBJ1-1|TRBV2
TGTGCCAGCAGCCCGGGACTGGGGAACACTGAAGCTTTCTTT
CASSPGLGNTEAFF
>NA|TRBD1|TRBJ1-2|TRBV5-8
TGTGCCAGCAGCCGGGACAGGGGCGACTATGGCTACACCTTC
CASSRDRGDYGYTF
>NA|TRBD2|TRBJ2-7|TRBV19
TGTGCCAGTAGTTCTCGGACTAGATTTGGGTACGAGCAGTACTTC
CASSSRTRFGYEQYF
>NA|TRBD1|TRBJ2-3|TRBV5-1
TGCGCCAGCAGCTTGGGACAGGGGTCAGATACGCAGTATTTT
CASSLGQGSDTQYF
>NA|TRBD1|TRBJ2-7|TRBV27
TGTGCCAGCTGGGACAGCAGATACGAGCAGTACTTC
CASWDSRYEQYF
>NA|TRBD2|TRBJ2-7|TRBV7-9
TGTGCCAGCAGCTCCTCTAGCGGGACGACCTACGAGCAGTACTTC
CASSSSSGTTYEQYF
>NA|TRBD1|TRBJ2-5|TRBV6-1
TGTGCCAGCAGCTCTGGACAGGAAGAGACCCAGTACTTC
CASSSGQEETQYF
>few|NA|TRBJ2-2|TRBV6-7
TGTGCCAGCCTCGGCAGGGAATCGAACACCGGGGAGCTGTTTTTT
CASLGRESNTGELFF
>once|NA|TRBJ1-1|TRBV4-1
TGCGCCAGCAGCCACAGGGCGGGGTACACTGAAGCTTTCTTT
CASSHRAGYTEAFF
>NA|NA|TRBJ2-1|TRBV6-5
TGTGCCAGCACGTACCTGGGGGGGGCCGTTCCTGAGCAGTTCTTC
CASTYLGGAVPEQFF
>NA|TRBD1|TRBJ1-6|TRBV9
TGTGCCAGCAGCGCTCGGGACAGTATGAATTCACCCCTCCACTTT
CASSARDSMNSPLHF
>NA|TRBD2|TRBJ2-4|TRBV4-3
TGCGCCAGCAGCCAAAGAGCGGGGGTAGCCAAAAACATTCAGTACTTC
CASSQRAGVAKNIQYF
>NA|TRBD1|TRBJ2-1|TRBV4-1
TGCGCCAGCAGCCTCATAGGACAGGGTAGGGTCTTC
CASSLIGQGRVF
>NA|NA|TRBJ1-5|TRBV27
TGTGCCAGCAGTCACCGGGATCAGCCCCAGCATTTT
CASSHRDQPQHF